The 21 T cell receptor beta chains given below trace back to one sample, sequenced in a study of regulatory T cells in long-lasting Graves disease. Arm-PCR of CDR3 regions with iRepertoire HTBI primers generated TCR beta libraries. MiXCR was run by TCRdb on the multiplex PCR reads, yielding one entry per CDR3 protein. The sample has a few hundred thousand distinct CDR3 sequences, approximately 25% seen once; the top ten hold around 30%. Described time point: persistent/refractory GD, antithyroid drugs over 5 years with positive TRAb. Preparation of the TCR library used RNA extracted from PBMCs. Sample: peripheral blood mononuclear cells (PBMCs), taken when the disease was refractory, from a patient treated with antithyroid drugs. These receptor sequences come from a woman between 40 and 50 years old with Graves disease.

V is TRBV20-1 and J is TRBJ2-7; possibly TRBD1 for D (5 bases). The germline V gene encodes CDR1 DFQATT and CDR2 SNEGSKA (reference sequence). This CDR3 is built from 14 residues. V lost 5 bases, J lost 0 bases, and 14 bases lay in between. Here the CDR3 reads CSAPNKGISYEQYF. Written as DNA, the CDR3 is TGCAGTGCTCCTAACAAGGGGATCTCCTACGAGCAGTACTTC.

This clonotype was detected only a few times. This chain uses TRBV19 with TRBJ2-7; D possibly uses TRBD1 or TRBD2 (5 bases each). The V gene's germline CDR1 is LNHDA and CDR2 SQIVND (reference sequence). Between the trimmed V and J ends, which lost 3 bases and 1 base, there was a span of 10 bases. CDR3 size: 14 residues. CDR3 nucleotides: TGTGCCAGTAGTATGGTTGGGGGTTCCTACGAGCAGTACTTC. Encoded protein: CASSMVGGSYEQYF.

At least ten counts were recorded for this clonotype. The chain links TRBV27 to TRBJ1-1; 8 bases fit TRBD1. Germline assignment: CDR1 MNHEY and CDR2 SMNVEV (reference sequence). Trimming took 2 bases from V and 4 from J; bases not matched to a gene: 3. This CDR3 spans 14 amino acids. In DNA form, the CDR3 reads TGTGCCAGCAGTTTACTAACAGGGGGCACTGAAGCTTTCTTT. It encodes CASSLLTGGTEAFF.

The CDR3 nucleotides are TGCGCCAGCAGCCCCACCTCCTATAGCGGGACAGGTGAGCAGTTCTTC. It translates to CASSPTSYSGTGEQFF. The V and J genes are TRBV5-1 and TRBJ2-1; D is possibly TRBD1 or TRBD2 (8 bases each). Germline values: CDR1 SGHRS, CDR2 YFSETQ. Between the trimmed V and J ends, which lost 4 bases and 9 bases, there was a span of 23 bases. The CDR3 covers 16 residues.

V is TRBV5-1 and J is TRBJ2-1; D is undetermined. The CDR3 contains 12 residues. Trimming removed 2 bases at V and 3 bases at J, with 3 bases between. Germline CDR1 reads SGHRS; CDR2 reads YFSETQ. CDR3 in amino acids: CASSFDYNEQFF. CDR3 nucleotides: TGCGCCAGCAGCTTCGACTACAATGAGCAGTTCTTC. Full variable domain (rest looked up from reference TRBV5-1 and TRBJ2-1): KAGVTQTPRYLIKTRGQQVTLSCSPISGHRSVSWYQQTPGQGLQFLFEYFSETQRNKGNFPGRFSGRQFSNSRSEMNVSTLELGDSALYLCASSFDYNEQFFGPGTRLTVL.

The V gene is TRBV7-7, the J gene TRBJ2-7; D may correspond to TRBD1 or TRBD2 (5 bases each). CDR1 is SSHAT and CDR2 is FNYEAQ in the germline V gene (reference sequence). V lost 2 bases and J 7 bases, leaving 18 bases between the germline ends. The length of the CDR3 is 15 residues. The CDR3 DNA is TGTGCCAGCAGCTTACCGTACAGGACTCACAATGAGCAGTACTTC. Translation gives CASSLPYRTHNEQYF. Full variable domain (outside the CDR3, taken from reference TRBV7-7 and TRBJ2-7): GAGVSQSPRYKVTKRGQDVTLRCDPISSHATLYWYQQALGQGPEFLTYFNYEAQPDKSGLPSDRFSAERPEGSISTLTIQRTEQRDSAMYRCASSLPYRTHNEQYFGPGTRLTVT.

This clonotype has at least ten counts. J is TRBJ1-2 and V is TRBV12-3 or TRBV12-4, with D possibly being TRBD1 (6 bases). The CDR3 length is 17 residues. V lost 5 bases to trimming and J lost 3 bases, with 22 bases between them. CDR3 loop: CASSPSPHGGHDYGYTF. In DNA form, the CDR3 reads TGTGCCAGCAGTCCTTCACCTCACGGGGGGCATGACTATGGCTACACCTTC.

A remark on this clonotype: The CDR3 end shows no conserved phenylalanine or tryptophan, and so a read error is likely. The rearrangement links TRBV11-2 to TRBJ1-1, with D possibly TRBD1 on 5 matching bases. This CDR3 spans 13 amino acids. V lost 3 bases and J lost 8, with 13 bases in between. Per the germline V gene, CDR1 is SGHAT and CDR2 is FQNNGV. CDR3: CASSLDIEGEAFV. DNA of the CDR3: TGTGCCAGCAGCTTGGATATTGAGGGGGAAGCTTTCGTT.

Only a few counts were recorded for this clonotype. A much larger clone lies one base from this, so it may be a read error. V gene TRBV7-9 combines with J gene TRBJ2-7, with a weak D call TRBD2 (6 bases). The CDR3 runs to 12 residues. The germline V and J ends were trimmed by 5 bases and 3 bases, with 8 bases remaining between them. Germline assignment: CDR1 SEHNR and CDR2 FQNEAQ (reference sequence). CDR3: CASSRDFYEQYF. The CDR3 bases are TGTGCCAGCAGCCGGGACTTCTACGAGCAGTACTTC.

This clonotype occurred many times. V and J are TRBV6-5 and TRBJ2-2, with 11 bases that match TRBD2. The CDR3 is made up of 15 amino acids. Germline V lookup: CDR1 MNHEY, CDR2 SVGAGI. V lost 4 bases to trimming and J lost 5 bases; unmatched junction nucleotides: 3. CDR3 amino acids: CASSFWTSGTGELFF. For the CDR3, the DNA is TGTGCCAGCAGTTTCTGGACTAGCGGGACCGGGGAGCTGTTTTTT.

This clonotype was observed a few times. The V gene is TRBV5-1, the J gene TRBJ2-2, with D perhaps TRBD1 or TRBD2 (6 bases each). Trimming took off 4 bases at V and 0 bases at J, with 16 bases between the two ends. In germline, CDR1 is SGHRS, CDR2 YFSETQ. The CDR3 is 17 amino acids. The CDR3 protein is CASSPIWGAANTGELFF. For the CDR3, the DNA is TGCGCCAGCAGCCCGATTTGGGGGGCCGCGAACACCGGGGAGCTGTTTTTT.

This clonotype was observed at least ten times. V usage is TRBV2 and J usage is TRBJ2-5; D is ambiguous. V shed 0 bases and J shed 5 bases, with 10 bases lying between them. CDR3 length: 14 residues. Germline CDR1 is SNHLY and CDR2 is FYNNEI. DNA for the CDR3: TGTGCCAGCAGTGAAGCGCTGCTCGACGAGACCCAGTACTTC. This encodes CASSEALLDETQYF.

This clonotype appeared many times. The genes are TRBV15 and TRBJ1-4; D is undetermined. CDR3 size: 13 residues. The germline V and J ends were trimmed by 3 bases and 8 bases, with 10 bases remaining between them. CDR1 and CDR2 from the germline V gene are LNHNV and YYDKDF (reference sequence). CDR3 in DNA: TGTGCCACCAGCAGCGGACCTAGGGAAAAACTGTTTTTT. Protein: CATSSGPREKLFF.

This clonotype was picked up many times. V is TRBV2 and J is TRBJ1-4; D remains ambiguous. The CDR3 length is 12 residues. The V gene lost 5 bases and the J gene lost 10 bases, with 11 bases spanning the gap. Germline loops: CDR1 SNHLY, CDR2 FYNNEI. CDR3 region: CASSLDVTKLFF. Here the CDR3 DNA reads TGTGCCAGCAGTTTGGACGTTACAAAACTGTTTTTT.

This clonotype came up many times. This chain links TRBV28 with TRBJ2-7, with no clear D. This CDR3 comprises 13 residues. The V end was cut by 4 bases, the J end by 3 bases, with 10 bases between. Germline values: CDR1 MDHEN, CDR2 SYDVKM. CDR3 sequence (DNA): TGTGCCAGCAGTTCTCCGGAACACTACGAGCAGTACTTC. It specifies CASSSPEHYEQYF.

This clonotype was detected ten times or more. The V call is TRBV12-5, the J call TRBJ2-1; D is unclear. The germline gives CDR1 LGHNT, CDR2 FRNRAP. The V gene lost 8 bases and the J gene lost 3 bases, with 14 bases spanning the gap. The length of the CDR3 is 14 residues. CDR3 DNA sequence: TGTGCTAGTACCACTATCACCCTCTACAATGAGCAGTTCTTC. This translates into CASTTITLYNEQFF.

The chain employs TRBV5-6 and TRBJ2-7; D is ambiguous. CDR3 length: 14 amino acids. V lost 4 bases, J lost 2 bases, and 13 bases lay in between. Looked up from germline, CDR1 is SGHDT and CDR2 is YYEEEE. The CDR3 DNA reads as TGTGCCAGCAGCCGACTGACGCCCGCCTACGAGCAGTACTTC. Amino acid sequence: CASSRLTPAYEQYF.

In its sample, this clonotype was seen a few times. The chain couples TRBV7-9 to TRBJ2-2, with D tentatively TRBD1 (6 bases). CDR3 length: 15 residues. Germline CDR1 SEHNR, CDR2 FQNEAQ (reference sequence). Trimming stripped 7 bases from V and 2 bases from J, with 14 bases between. CDR3 in DNA: TGTGCCAGCACTGGCGACAGGCTAAACACCGGGGAGCTGTTTTTT. This encodes CASTGDRLNTGELFF.

This clonotype was seen at least ten times. J is TRBJ2-7 and V is TRBV28, with 9 bases lining up with TRBD2. Germline V gene sequence: CDR1 MDHEN, CDR2 SYDVKM. J lost 5 bases, V lost 8 bases, and 13 bases had no gene match. There are 15 residues in the CDR3. CDR3 sequence reads: CASRGTSSIGHEQYF. In DNA form, the CDR3 reads TGTGCCAGCCGAGGGACTAGCTCGATAGGCCACGAGCAGTACTTC.

V usage is TRBV27 and J usage is TRBJ1-3; TRBD1 matches 8 bases. This CDR3 is 15 amino acids long. V was clipped by 3 bases and J by 4 bases; unmatched bases: 5. CDR1 MNHEY and CDR2 SMNVEV come from the germline V gene (reference sequence). CDR3 in DNA: TGTGCCAGCAGTTTGACAGGGGCGTCGGGAAACACCATATATTTT. It encodes CASSLTGASGNTIYF.

Notes on this clonotype: Possible read error: a much larger clone is one base away. This chain joins TRBV2 and TRBJ2-2; D gene uncertain. Germline V lookup: CDR1 SNHLY, CDR2 FYNNEI. V was shortened by 5 bases and J by 0 bases, with 13 bases between the two germline ends. This CDR3 spans 16 amino acids. The CDR3 region is CASSHVGGPNTGELFF. CDR3 sequence (DNA): TGTGCCAGCAGTCACGTGGGCGGACCGAACACCGGGGAGCTGTTTTTT.